This T cell receptor beta chain was captured in a study of T-cell memory formation after mild COVID-19. MiXCR, run by TCRdb on the 5' RACE reads, gives a single entry per CDR3 protein. The sample carries roughly 110,000 distinct CDR3 sequences, around 14% recorded once. This clonotype was seen more than once but under ten times. Its cognate antigen is unknown. Study-wide results and caveats: Clones shrinking from day 15 to 85 showed even CD4/CD8 mixes; later expanders tilted CD4+.

V was clipped by 0 bases and J by 4 bases, with 13 bases between them. The V gene's germline CDR1 is SGHRS and CDR2 YFSETQ. The CDR3 runs 15 residues. The chain is built from TRBV5-1 and TRBJ2-5; tentatively, D is TRBD2 (6 bases). The sequenced sample was PBMCs or a T cell subset sorted from them (not recorded which). This clonotype was obtained from a man younger than 35 who had mild COVID-19 (a few samples of this study predate the infection). Cell type and time point are not known. The CDR3 coding sequence is TGCGCCAGCAGCTTGGTCACGGAGGGCCGAGAGACCCAGTACTTC. This sequence encodes CASSLVTEGRETQYF.